This T cell receptor beta chain was sequenced during a study of T cells in Graves' hyperthyroidism and ophthalmopathy. Amplification of TCR beta CDR3 regions was performed using RNA transcripts as template. HTBI primers were used for first-round RT-PCR of the TCR CDR3. TCRdb re-called the multiplex PCR reads with MiXCR, one entry per CDR3 protein. Altogether about 560,000 distinct CDR3 sequences are present, roughly 15% being singletons, with the ten largest covering roughly 13%. The V gene end was trimmed by 6 bases and the J gene end by 6 bases; junction bases not matched to a gene: 5. Germline V gene lookup returns CDR1 SNHLY and CDR2 FYNNEI. The CDR3 length is 15 residues. About this clonotype itself: Possible read error: a much larger clone is one base away.

This TCR was recovered from a woman in her forties with Graves' hyperthyroidism. Input material: blood. V usage is TRBV2 and J usage is TRBJ2-2, with 12 bases identical to TRBD1. In DNA, the CDR3 is TGTGCCAGCAGGGGGACAGGGGGCCTCGCCGGGGAGCTGTTTTTT. It specifies CASRGTGGLAGELFF. Full variable domain (missing parts from reference TRBV2 and TRBJ2-2): EPEVTQTPSHQVTQMGQEVILRCVPISNHLYFYWYRQILGQKVEFLVSFYNNEISEKSEIFDDQFSVERPDGSNFTLKIRSTKLEDSAMYFCASRGTGGLAGELFFGEGSRLTVL.